This T cell receptor beta chain is drawn from a study of blood T cell repertoires in COVID-19. At the level of the study: COVID-19 samples, acute and convalescent, were from the United States, Italy and Spain. T cells, B-cell-depleted T cells, or PBMCs provided the cDNA or gDNA that served as material.

There are 19 residues in the CDR3. CDR1 is MNHNS, CDR2 SASEGT, per germline. Trimming removed 4 bases from V and 1 base from J; junction bases left unmatched: 15. Authors' methods: Estimates of nucleated cell counts were drawn from the amplification of reference gene primers. TCRdb's copy holds only in-frame clones and misses some; the assay was immunoSEQ multiplex PCR. V and J calls and clone size are copied from that table; D and trimming were computed from the DNA. Here the sample spans a few hundred thousand clones, around 86% being singletons. The chain uses TRBV6-1 and TRBJ1-4; 7 bases map to TRBD1. This clonotype was sampled from a man aged 45-65 years with acute or convalescent COVID-19. The specimen was peripheral blood. The CDR3 region is CASSANVGQIAVTNEKLFF. Here the CDR3 DNA reads TGTGCCAGCAGTGCCAACGTGGGACAGATAGCCGTAACTAATGAAAAACTGTTTTTT.